This T cell receptor beta chain was identified in a study of cytomegalovirus exposure and HLA in healthy donors. Comment on this clone: Its antigen is still unknown.

Germline V gives CDR1 KGHSH, CDR2 LQKENI. This CDR3 is 15 amino acids long. Trimming took 3 bases from V and 3 from J; bases not matched to a gene: 6. PCR amplification relied on 60 Vbeta primers (plus 13 Jbeta primers). Only in-frame clones appear in the TCRdb table, and some are missing; sequencing was by immunoSEQ multiplex PCR. Its clone listing holds 45,000 to 60,000 clones. Findings and limits, study-wide: Most TCR sequences were rare, but some public TCRs occurred in many donors. Immune exposure data for these donors was limited to CMV serostatus.

Sequenced input: PBMCs. This chain joins TRBV18 and TRBJ1-1; 8 nucleotides match TRBD1. The clonotype originates from a woman aged 40 to 50 in good health and CMV-seronegative. The CDR3 protein is CASSPYQDRDTEAFF. CDR3 coding DNA: TGTGCCAGCTCACCCTACCAGGACAGGGACACTGAAGCTTTCTTT.